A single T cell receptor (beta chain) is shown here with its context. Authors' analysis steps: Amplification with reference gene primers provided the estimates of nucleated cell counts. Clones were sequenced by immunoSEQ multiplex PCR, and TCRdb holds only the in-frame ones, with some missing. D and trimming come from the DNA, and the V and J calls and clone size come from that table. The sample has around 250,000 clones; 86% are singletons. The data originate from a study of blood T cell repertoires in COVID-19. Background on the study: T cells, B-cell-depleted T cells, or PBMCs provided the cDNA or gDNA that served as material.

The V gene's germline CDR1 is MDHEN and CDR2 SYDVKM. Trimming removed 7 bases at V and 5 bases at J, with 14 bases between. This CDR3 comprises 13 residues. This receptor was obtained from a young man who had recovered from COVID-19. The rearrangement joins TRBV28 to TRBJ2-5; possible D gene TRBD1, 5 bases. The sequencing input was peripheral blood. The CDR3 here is CASTARVKETQYF. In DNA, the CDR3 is TGTGCCAGCACCGCCAGGGTCAAGGAGACCCAGTACTTC.